A selection of T cell receptor beta chains follows, all from one sample in a study of blood T cell repertoires in COVID-19. TCRdb keeps only in-frame clones here, not all; method: immunoSEQ multiplex PCR. The sample shows around 100,000 clones, about 90% of them seen only once. Specimen: peripheral blood. The source of these receptors is a man aged 18 to 30 with COVID-19, enrolled during active disease. The CDR3 runs from the conserved cysteine through the conserved F or W. The D gene is left open where the match is weak. A row's size may be missing; if present it is once, few, many or a size class.

d_call,v_call,clone_size,j_call,cdr3_nt,cdr3_aa
NA,TRBV10-3,NA,TRBJ1-3,TGTGCCACCGCAAAGGGGCTCCTCTCTGGAAACACCATATATTTT,CATAKGLLSGNTIYF
NA,TRBV7-2,NA,TRBJ1-5,TGTGCCAGCAGCTTAGCTGAGAATCAGCCCCAGCATTTT,CASSLAENQPQHF
TRBD1,TRBV5-4,NA,TRBJ1-1,TGTGCCAGCAGCACCGAGGGACAGGGCACTGAAGCTTTCTTT,CASSTEGQGTEAFF
TRBD2,TRBV27,NA,TRBJ2-1,TGTGCCAGCAGACGGGAGGGACTAGCGGGAAGGCTATACAATGAGCAGTTCTTC,CASRREGLAGRLYNEQFF
TRBD1,TRBV28,NA,TRBJ1-4,TGTGCCAGCAGTCCCGGACAGGGGGTTCCAACTAATGAAAAACTGTTTTTT,CASSPGQGVPTNEKLFF
NA,TRBV9,NA,TRBJ2-3,TGTGCCAGCAGCGTAACCCCAGTCCTTCCCGGGAATACGCAGTATTTT,CASSVTPVLPGNTQYF
NA,TRBV27,NA,TRBJ1-2,TGTGCCAGCAGCCCACAGGCCGCCCGCTATGGCTACACCTTC,CASSPQAARYGYTF
TRBD1,TRBV6-5,once,TRBJ1-2,TGTGCCAGCGGGACAGGAGCTAACTATGGCTACACCTTC,CASGTGANYGYTF
NA,TRBV5-6,NA,TRBJ2-7,TGTGCCAGCAGCTCGGGAAGCCACTACGAGCAGTACTTC,CASSSGSHYEQYF
NA,TRBV5-5,NA,TRBJ2-7,TGTGCCAGCAGCTTGGGCCGGGAGTGGGTCTACGAGCAGTACTTC,CASSLGREWVYEQYF
TRBD1,TRBV9,NA,TRBJ2-7,TGTGCCAGCAGCCCGGGGGACAGGGAATGGTACGAGCAGTACTTC,CASSPGDREWYEQYF
TRBD1,TRBV28,NA,TRBJ1-4,TGTGCCAGCAGTTTCCCGGACAGGGGAGGAGGTGAAAAACTGTTTTTT,CASSFPDRGGGEKLFF
TRBD2,TRBV13,NA,TRBJ2-1,TGTGCCAGCAGCGGTCTAGCGGGTGACGACAATGAGCAGTTCTTC,CASSGLAGDDNEQFF
NA,TRBV6-5,NA,TRBJ2-2,TGTGCCAGCAGTCTCAGGGCGAACACCGGGGAGCTGTTTTTT,CASSLRANTGELFF
NA,TRBV30,NA,TRBJ1-1,TGTGCCTGGAGTGTAAGTTTGGATGGAGAGACTGAAGCTTTCTTT,CAWSVSLDGETEAFF
TRBD1,TRBV9,NA,TRBJ1-1,TGTGCCAGCAGCGTAGATGAAGGGGGCGTCACTGAAGCTTTCTTT,CASSVDEGGVTEAFF
TRBD1,TRBV27,NA,TRBJ1-2,TGTGCCAGCAGTCCCGGGACAGGGATCGATGTTTATGGCTACACCTTC,CASSPGTGIDVYGYTF
TRBD1,TRBV27,NA,TRBJ2-7,TGTGCCAGCAGATGGACAGGGGGGAACGAGCAGTACTTC,CASRWTGGNEQYF
TRBD1,TRBV2,NA,TRBJ1-2,TGTGCCAGCAGACGGACAGGGGAGAACTATGGCTACACCTTC,CASRRTGENYGYTF
TRBD1,TRBV5-1,NA,TRBJ1-5,TGCGCCAGCTCGGACAGGCCCAATCAGCCCCAGCATTTT,CASSDRPNQPQHF
NA,TRBV18,NA,TRBJ1-1,TGTGCCAGCTCACGCGTCAGGGGATTCACTGAAGCTTTCTTT,CASSRVRGFTEAFF
NA,TRBV9,NA,TRBJ2-2,TGTGCCAGCAGCCCCCACAGGGTTCTACGAGTCACCGGGGAGCTGTTTTTT,CASSPHRVLRVTGELFF
NA,TRBV19,NA,TRBJ1-3,TGTGCCAGTAGTATGCGGTATTCTGGAAACACCATATATTTT,CASSMRYSGNTIYF
NA,TRBV28,NA,TRBJ2-7,TGTGCCAGCAGTGAGCTAGCCAACCCTTCCTACGAGCAGTACTTC,CASSELANPSYEQYF
TRBD1,TRBV5-1,NA,TRBJ1-2,TGCGCCAGCAGTCAGTCGTCCGGGACAGGCATCTATGGCTACACCTTC,CASSQSSGTGIYGYTF
TRBD2,TRBV24-1,NA,TRBJ2-4,TGTGCCACCAGTGATTGGGAGGGGAAGGGCATTCAGTACTTC,CATSDWEGKGIQYF
TRBD2,TRBV9,NA,TRBJ2-1,TGTGCCAGCAGCTCCCCCCGAGCGGGGACCAATGAGCAGTTCTTC,CASSSPRAGTNEQFF
NA,TRBV5-1,NA,TRBJ2-4,TGCGCCAGCAGCGAGGGGGTGGCCAAAAACATTCAGTACTTC,CASSEGVAKNIQYF
TRBD1,TRBV7-2,NA,TRBJ2-4,TGTGCCAGCAGCCCACGGACAGGGGGTAACATTCAGTACTTC,CASSPRTGGNIQYF
TRBD1,TRBV10-1,few,TRBJ2-7,TGCGCCAGCAGTGGCCGCCGGGACAGGGGGCATTCCTACGAGCAGTACTTC,CASSGRRDRGHSYEQYF
TRBD1,TRBV2,NA,TRBJ1-1,TGTGCCAGCAGTGATTTTCGGACAGGGAACACTGAAGCTTTCTTT,CASSDFRTGNTEAFF